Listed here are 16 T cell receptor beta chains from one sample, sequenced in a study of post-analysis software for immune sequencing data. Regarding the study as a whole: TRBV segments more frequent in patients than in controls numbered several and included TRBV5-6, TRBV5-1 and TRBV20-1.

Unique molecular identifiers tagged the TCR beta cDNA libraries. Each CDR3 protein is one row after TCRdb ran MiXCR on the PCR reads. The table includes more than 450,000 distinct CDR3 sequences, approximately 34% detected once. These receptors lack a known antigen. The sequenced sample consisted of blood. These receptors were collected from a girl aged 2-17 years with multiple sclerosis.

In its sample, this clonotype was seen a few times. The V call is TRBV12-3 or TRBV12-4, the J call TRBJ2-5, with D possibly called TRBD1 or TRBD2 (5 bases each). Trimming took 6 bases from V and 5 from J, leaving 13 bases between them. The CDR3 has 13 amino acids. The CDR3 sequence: CASSGAPWETQYF. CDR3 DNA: TGTGCCAGCAGCGGGGCCCCTTGGGAGACCCAGTACTTC.

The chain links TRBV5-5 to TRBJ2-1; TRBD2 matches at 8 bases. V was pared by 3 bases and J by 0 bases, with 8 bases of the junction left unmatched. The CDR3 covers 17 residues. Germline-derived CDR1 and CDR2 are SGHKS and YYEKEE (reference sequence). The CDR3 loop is CASSSFSSGVSYNEQFF. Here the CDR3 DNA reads TGTGCCAGCAGCTCATTTAGTAGCGGGGTCTCCTACAATGAGCAGTTCTTC.

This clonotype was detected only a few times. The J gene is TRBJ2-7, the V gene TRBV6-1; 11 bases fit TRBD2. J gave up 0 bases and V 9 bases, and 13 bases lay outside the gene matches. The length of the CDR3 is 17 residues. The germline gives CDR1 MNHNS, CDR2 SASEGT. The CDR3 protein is CASTGLADRASSYEQYF. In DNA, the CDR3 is TGTGCCAGTACGGGACTAGCGGACCGGGCAAGCTCCTACGAGCAGTACTTC.

CDR3 protein: CASSSTAGRPDHEQFF. Written as DNA, the CDR3 is TGCGCCAGCAGCTCAACAGCCGGCAGACCTGACCATGAGCAGTTCTTC. This rearrangement joins TRBV5-1 to TRBJ2-1; no reliable D call. The CDR3 extends over 16 amino acids. Germline CDR1 SGHRS, CDR2 YFSETQ. Trimming shortened V by 3 bases and J by 8 bases, and 21 bases separated the two germline ends.

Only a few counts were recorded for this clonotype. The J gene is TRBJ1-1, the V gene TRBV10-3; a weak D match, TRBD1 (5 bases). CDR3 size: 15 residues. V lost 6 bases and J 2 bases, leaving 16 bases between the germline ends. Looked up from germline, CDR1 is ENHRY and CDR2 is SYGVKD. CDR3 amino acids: CAISPAGTSNTEAFF. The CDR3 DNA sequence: TGTGCCATCAGCCCGGCAGGGACGTCAAACACTGAAGCTTTCTTT.

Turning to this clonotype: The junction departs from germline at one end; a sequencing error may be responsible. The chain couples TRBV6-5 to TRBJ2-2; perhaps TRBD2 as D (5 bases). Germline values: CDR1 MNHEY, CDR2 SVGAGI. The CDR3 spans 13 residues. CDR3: CASSSGNAGERFF. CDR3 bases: TGTGCCAGCAGTTCCGGTAACGCCGGGGAGCGGTTTTTT.

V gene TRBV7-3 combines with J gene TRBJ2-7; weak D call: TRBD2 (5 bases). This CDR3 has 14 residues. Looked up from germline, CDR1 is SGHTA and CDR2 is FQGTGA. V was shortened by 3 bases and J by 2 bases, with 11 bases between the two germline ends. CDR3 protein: CASSFGGATYEQYF. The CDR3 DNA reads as TGTGCCAGCAGCTTTGGAGGCGCGACCTACGAGCAGTACTTC.

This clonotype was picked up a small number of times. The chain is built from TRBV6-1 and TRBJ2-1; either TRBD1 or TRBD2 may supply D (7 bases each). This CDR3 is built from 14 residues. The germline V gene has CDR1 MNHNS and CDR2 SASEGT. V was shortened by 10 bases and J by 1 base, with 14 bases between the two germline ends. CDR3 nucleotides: TGTGCCACCCAGGGGGGGCTTTCCTACAATGAGCAGTTCTTC. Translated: CATQGGLSYNEQFF.

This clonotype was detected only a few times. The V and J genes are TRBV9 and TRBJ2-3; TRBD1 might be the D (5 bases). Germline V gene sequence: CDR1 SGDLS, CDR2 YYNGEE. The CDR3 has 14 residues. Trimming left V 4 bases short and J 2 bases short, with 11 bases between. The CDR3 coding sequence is TGTGCCAGCAGCACGGCACAGGTCACAGATACGCAGTATTTT. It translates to CASSTAQVTDTQYF.

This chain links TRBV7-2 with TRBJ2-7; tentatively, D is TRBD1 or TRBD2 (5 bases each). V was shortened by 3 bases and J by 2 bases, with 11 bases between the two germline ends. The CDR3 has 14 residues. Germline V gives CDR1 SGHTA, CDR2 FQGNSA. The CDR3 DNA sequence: TGTGCCAGCAGCTTGGGGACGGCAACCTACGAGCAGTACTTC. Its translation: CASSLGTATYEQYF.

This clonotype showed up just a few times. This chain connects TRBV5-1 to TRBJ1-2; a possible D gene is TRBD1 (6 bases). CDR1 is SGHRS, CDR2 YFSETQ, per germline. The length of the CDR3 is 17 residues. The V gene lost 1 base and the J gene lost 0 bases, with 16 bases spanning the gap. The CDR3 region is CASSLTPDRTTNYGYTF. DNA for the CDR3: TGCGCCAGCAGCTTGACCCCCGACAGGACCACTAACTATGGCTACACCTTC.

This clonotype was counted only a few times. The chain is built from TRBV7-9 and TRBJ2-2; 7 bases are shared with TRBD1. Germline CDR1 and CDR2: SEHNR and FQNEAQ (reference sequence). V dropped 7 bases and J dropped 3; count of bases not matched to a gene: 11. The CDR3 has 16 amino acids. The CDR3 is CASNEGLDRDTGELFF. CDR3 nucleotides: TGTGCCAGCAACGAGGGGTTAGACAGGGACACCGGGGAGCTGTTTTTT.

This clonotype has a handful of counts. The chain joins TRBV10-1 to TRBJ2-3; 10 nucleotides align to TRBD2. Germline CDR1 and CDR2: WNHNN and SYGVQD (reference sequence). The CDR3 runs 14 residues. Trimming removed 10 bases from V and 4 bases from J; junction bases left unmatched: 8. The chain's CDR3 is CATRAGGPSDTQYF. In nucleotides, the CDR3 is TGCGCCACCAGAGCGGGGGGGCCCTCAGATACGCAGTATTTT.

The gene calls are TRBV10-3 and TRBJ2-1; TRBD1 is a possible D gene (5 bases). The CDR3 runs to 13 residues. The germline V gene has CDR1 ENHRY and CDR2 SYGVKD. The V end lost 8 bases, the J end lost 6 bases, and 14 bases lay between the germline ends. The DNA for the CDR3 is TGTGCCATCGGGGCGTCCGCCTTCAATGAGCAGTTCTTC. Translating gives CAIGASAFNEQFF.

CDR3 amino acids: CASSPIGRTEQYF. CDR3 DNA: TGTGCCAGCAGTCCGATAGGCCGGACAGAGCAGTACTTC. The chain employs TRBV28 and TRBJ2-5, with D maybe TRBD1 (6 bases). Germline CDR1 and CDR2: MDHEN and SYDVKM. V lost 5 bases to trimming and J lost 11 bases, with 18 bases between them. The CDR3 loop spans 13 amino acids.

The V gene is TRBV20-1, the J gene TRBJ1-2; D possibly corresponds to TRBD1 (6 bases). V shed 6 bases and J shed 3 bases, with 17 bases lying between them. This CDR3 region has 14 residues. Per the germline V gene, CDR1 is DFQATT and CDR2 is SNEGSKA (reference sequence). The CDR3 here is CSASPTGIDYGYTF. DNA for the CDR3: TGCAGTGCCTCACCTACAGGGATAGACTATGGCTACACCTTC.